This paragraph reports one TCR beta chain. The sample originates from a study of control samples from healthy donors and cancer patients. CDR1 is KGHSH and CDR2 is LQKENI in the germline V gene. The CDR3 spans 15 residues. V gave up 2 bases and J gave up 13 bases, with 18 bases separating them. TCRdb's table, derived via immunoSEQ multiplex PCR, lists solely in-frame clones and lacks some. The repertoire includes under 150,000 clones, roughly 84% of them detected once, and around 8.7% sits in the top ten. This chain joins TRBV18 and TRBJ1-6; a weak D match, TRBD1 (6 bases). The sequenced sample was blood. The TCR comes from a man aged 35-49 years in good health. CDR3 loop: CASSPISGHQSPLHF. As DNA, the CDR3 is TGTGCCAGCTCACCAATTTCGGGACACCAGTCTCCCCTCCACTTT.